The 6 T cell receptor beta chains below all came from one sample that was sequenced in a study of identical twins. TCRdb redid the calling of the 5' RACE reads with MiXCR, one entry per CDR3 protein. The data hold more than 600,000 distinct CDR3 sequences, with about 20% observed a single time. The sample was also linked to a second study, of T cells expressing NK-cell markers.

Sequences were obtained from PBMCs. The receptors shown here come from a woman between 18 and 29 years old in good health.

This clonotype appeared a few times. The chain links TRBV27 to TRBJ2-2, with D possibly being TRBD1 (6 bases). Germline V lookup: CDR1 MNHEY, CDR2 SMNVEV (reference sequence). V was trimmed by 4 bases and J by 3 bases, leaving 15 bases between them. CDR3 length: 16 amino acids. The CDR3 DNA reads as TGTGCCAGCAGTTCCGAATTCAGGGGACACACCGGGGAGCTGTTTTTT. This codes for CASSSEFRGHTGELFF.

This chain joins TRBV29-1 and TRBJ2-2; 8 bases align to TRBD2. The germline gives CDR1 SQVTM, CDR2 ANQGSEA. CDR3 size: 12 residues. J gave up 13 bases and V 6 bases, and 10 bases lay outside the gene matches. CDR3 in amino acids: CSVILNGRGLFF. The DNA for the CDR3 is TGCAGCGTAATTTTAAACGGGAGGGGGCTGTTTTTT.

The gene calls are TRBV6-1 and TRBJ2-2, with TRBD1 matching 8 bases. CDR1 and CDR2 (germline): MNHNS, SASEGT. CDR3 size: 14 residues. Trimming took 7 bases from V and 5 from J; bases not matched to a gene: 6. DNA for the CDR3: TGTGCCAGCACCACAGGGGGTCGTACCGGGGAGCTGTTTTTT. Its translation: CASTTGGRTGELFF.

V gene TRBV21-1 combines with J gene TRBJ2-7; the D call in the table, TRBD2, was not verified against the DNA. TRBV21-1 is an annotated pseudogene. The CDR3 loop spans 17 amino acids. This CDR3 is CASSKNPGTREPYEQYF. The CDR3 DNA reads as TGTGCCAGCAGCAAAAACCCCGGGACGAGAGAACCCTACGAGCAGTACTTC.

The rearrangement joins TRBV5-1 to TRBJ1-2; D remains unclear. From germline, CDR1 is SGHRS and CDR2 YFSETQ. The germline V and J ends were trimmed by 1 base and 1 base, with 5 bases remaining between them. The CDR3 is made up of 13 amino acids. CDR3 amino acids: CASSLNNNYGYTF. In DNA, the CDR3 is TGCGCCAGCAGCTTGAACAATAACTATGGCTACACCTTC. The variable domain in full, completed from reference TRBV5-1 and TRBJ1-2, reads KAGVTQTPRYLIKTRGQQVTLSCSPISGHRSVSWYQQTPGQGLQFLFEYFSETQRNKGNFPGRFSGRQFSNSRSEMNVSTLELGDSALYLCASSLNNNYGYTFGSGTRLTVV.

This clonotype was seen more than once but under ten times. The V call is TRBV5-1, the J call TRBJ1-3; D is possibly TRBD1 (5 bases). The CDR3 covers 15 residues. V was clipped by 0 bases and J by 2 bases, with 9 bases between them. Germline values: CDR1 SGHRS, CDR2 YFSETQ. The DNA for the CDR3 is TGCGCCAGCAGCTTGGTAGGGGACGCTGGAAACACCATATATTTT. Protein sequence: CASSLVGDAGNTIYF. The full variable domain, in which reference TRBV5-1 and TRBJ1-3 provide the parts outside the CDR3, is KAGVTQTPRYLIKTRGQQVTLSCSPISGHRSVSWYQQTPGQGLQFLFEYFSETQRNKGNFPGRFSGRQFSNSRSEMNVSTLELGDSALYLCASSLVGDAGNTIYFGEGSWLTVV.